The 24 T cell receptor beta chains given below trace back to one sample, sequenced in a study of T cells in Graves' hyperthyroidism and ophthalmopathy. Researchers amplified the TCR beta CDR3 regions from RNA transcripts. Primed by the HTBI set, a first-round RT-PCR was run on the TCR CDR3. TCRdb re-called the multiplex PCR reads with MiXCR, one entry per CDR3 protein. Of roughly 380,000 distinct CDR3 sequences in the sample, approximately 15% were seen once. Sequenced sample: blood. The receptors were sampled from a woman in her fifties or sixties with Graves' hyperthyroidism.

The table lists this clonotype with many counts. The chain is built from TRBV18 and TRBJ2-5; D call uncertain. The V gene lost 3 bases and the J gene lost 4 bases, with 12 bases spanning the gap. Germline V CDR1 and CDR2: KGHSH, LQKENI. CDR3 length equals 14 residues. The CDR3 DNA reads as TGTGCCAGCTCACCCGCGGTTGTACGAGAGACCCAGTACTTC. As protein: CASSPAVVRETQYF.

The chain is built from TRBV29-1 and TRBJ2-7; a possible D gene is TRBD2 (5 bases). CDR3 length equals 13 residues. Trimming removed 6 bases from V and 1 base from J, with 13 bases in between. In germline, CDR1 is SQVTM, CDR2 ANQGSEA. The CDR3 nucleotides are TGCAGCGTGTCGTTCGGACTTTCCTACGAGCAGTACTTC. Its translation: CSVSFGLSYEQYF.

V and J are TRBV24-1 and TRBJ2-5, with 10 bases fitting TRBD1. The J segment lost 5 bases and the V segment lost 8 bases, leaving 10 bases of the junction unmatched. Germline CDR1 and CDR2: KGHDR and SFDVKD. The CDR3 spans 15 residues. The CDR3: CATNSGTGDSETQYF. The CDR3 DNA sequence: TGTGCCACCAACTCAGGGACAGGGGACTCGGAGACCCAGTACTTC.

CDR3 amino acids: CATSREGGQGIIDEQFF. CDR3 coding DNA: TGTGCCACCAGCAGAGAGGGGGGGCAGGGGATCATCGATGAGCAGTTCTTC. The chain joins TRBV15 to TRBJ2-1; possibly TRBD2 for D (7 bases). Trimming removed 0 bases at V and 8 bases at J, with 20 bases between. The CDR3 consists of 17 residues. Looked up from germline, CDR1 is LNHNV and CDR2 is YYDKDF (reference sequence).

J is TRBJ2-7 and V is TRBV11-2; no clear D gene. Trimming removed 1 base from V and 7 bases from J, with 14 bases in between. Germline CDR1 and CDR2: SGHAT and FQNNGV. CDR3 length: 14 residues. CDR3 in DNA: TGTGCCAGCAGCTTAGCCCCGAACACCGGGGAGCAGTACTTC. Its protein product is CASSLAPNTGEQYF.

At least ten counts were recorded for this clonotype. The V gene is TRBV24-1, the J gene TRBJ1-1; 8 bases align to TRBD1. The length of the CDR3 is 15 residues. The trim removed 3 bases at V and 0 bases at J, leaving 2 bases unmatched. Germline V lookup: CDR1 KGHDR, CDR2 SFDVKD. The CDR3 spells CATSDHRGVNTEAFF. The CDR3 DNA follows: TGTGCCACCAGTGATCACAGGGGGGTGAACACTGAAGCTTTCTTT.

This clonotype was seen at least ten times. V and J are TRBV12-3 or TRBV12-4 and TRBJ2-3; D unresolved. The CDR3 loop spans 12 amino acids. V shed 2 bases and J shed 6 bases, with 6 bases lying between them. The CDR3 DNA reads as TGTGCCAGCAGTTTACGGTGGGATACGCAGTATTTT. Protein sequence: CASSLRWDTQYF.

In this sample, this clonotype turned up many times. The chain has TRBV20-1 and TRBJ2-3, with 8 bases lining up with TRBD2. Germline values: CDR1 DFQATT, CDR2 SNEGSKA (reference sequence). With V trimmed by 0 bases and J by 6 bases, 5 bases remained unmatched. The CDR3 consists of 14 residues. The CDR3 coding sequence is TGCAGTGCTAGAGATTTAGCGGGATCCGATACGCAGTATTTT. This translates into CSARDLAGSDTQYF.

At least ten counts were recorded for this clonotype. The rearrangement links TRBV2 to TRBJ2-7; D is uncertain. V dropped 5 bases and J dropped 3 bases, with 8 bases sitting between them. Germline V gene sequence: CDR1 SNHLY, CDR2 FYNNEI. The CDR3 sequence is 12 residues long. CDR3 in amino acids: CASSLNDYEQYF. CDR3 DNA sequence: TGTGCCAGCAGTCTGAATGACTACGAGCAGTACTTC.

There are many counts of this clonotype. This chain uses TRBV3-1 with TRBJ2-5; TRBD1 or TRBD2 may be the D gene (5 bases each). The germline gives CDR1 LGHDT, CDR2 YNNKEL (reference sequence). Trimming cost V 1 base and J 1 base, with 13 bases left between them. The CDR3 loop spans 16 amino acids. The CDR3 is CASSQAPGGGQETQYF. DNA of the CDR3: TGTGCCAGCAGCCAAGCCCCCGGTGGGGGCCAAGAGACCCAGTACTTC.

In its sample, this clonotype was seen many times. V gene TRBV29-1 combines with J gene TRBJ1-3, with 8 positions matching TRBD1. V lost 4 bases, J lost 3 bases, and 2 bases stayed unmatched. The CDR3 extends over 13 amino acids. Germline CDR1 reads SQVTM; CDR2 reads ANQGSEA. CDR3 nucleotide sequence: TGCAGCGTTGGCAGGGGGCTTGGAAACACCATATATTTT. Its translation: CSVGRGLGNTIYF. Combining the CDR3 with reference TRBV29-1 and TRBJ1-3 gives the whole variable domain SAVISQKPSRDICQRGTSLTIQCQVDSQVTMMFWYRQQPGQSLTLIATANQGSEATYESGFVIDKFPISRPNLTFSTLTVSNMSPEDSSIYLCSVGRGLGNTIYFGEGSWLTVV.

The chain links TRBV12-3 or TRBV12-4 to TRBJ2-3; the match to TRBD1 covers 8 bases. The CDR3 is 15 amino acids. Trimming removed 4 bases from V and 4 bases from J; junction bases left unmatched: 7. The CDR3 loop reads CASSSRQGQADTQYF. CDR3 DNA: TGTGCCAGCAGTTCCCGACAGGGGCAGGCAGATACGCAGTATTTT.

There are many counts of this clonotype. The chain employs TRBV7-3 and TRBJ2-6, with a possible D match to TRBD2 (5 bases). Germline CDR1 is SGHTA and CDR2 is FQGTGA. Trimming took off 0 bases at V and 2 bases at J, with 8 bases between the two ends. The CDR3 runs to 16 residues. The CDR3 bases are TGTGCCAGCAGCTTAACGTCGGGGACTGGGGCCAACGTCCTGACTTTC. Translating gives CASSLTSGTGANVLTF.

This clonotype showed up many times. The CDR3, as DNA: TGTGCCAGCGGTAGACTAGCGGGACTGAGCACAGATACGCAGTATTTT. Translated, it gives CASGRLAGLSTDTQYF. V usage is TRBV2 and J usage is TRBJ2-3; TRBD2 aligns across 11 bases. The CDR3 consists of 16 residues. J lost 0 bases, V lost 8 bases, and 7 bases had no gene match. CDR1 and CDR2 from the germline V gene are SNHLY and FYNNEI.

The table lists this clonotype with many counts. Here the CDR3 DNA reads TGCAGCGTTCAACAGGGGGCTGTAGAGACCCAGTACTTC. It is translated as CSVQQGAVETQYF. The chain employs TRBV29-1 and TRBJ2-5; TRBD1 agrees at 9 bases. The germline gives CDR1 SQVTM, CDR2 ANQGSEA. The CDR3 spans 13 residues. The junction had 5 bases not matched to a gene; V was cut back by 5 bases and J by 4 bases.

The table lists this clonotype with many counts. V is TRBV28 and J is TRBJ2-2; TRBD1 matches 8 bases. The trim removed 5 bases at V and 3 bases at J, leaving 5 bases unmatched. CDR1 MDHEN and CDR2 SYDVKM come from the germline V gene. This CDR3 is 15 amino acids long. The CDR3 loop reads CASSRTGRDTGELFF. CDR3 coding DNA: TGTGCCAGCAGTAGGACAGGGAGAGACACCGGGGAGCTGTTTTTT.

This clonotype was picked up a small number of times. J is TRBJ2-5 and V is TRBV3-1, with 10 bases lining up with TRBD2. V gave up 3 bases and J gave up 4 bases; unmatched junction bases: 8. Germline V gene data show CDR1 as LGHDT and CDR2 as YNNKEL (reference sequence). This CDR3 has 16 amino acids. CDR3 region: CASSQGAGGPRETQYF. Here the CDR3 DNA reads TGTGCCAGCAGCCAGGGAGCGGGAGGGCCACGAGAGACCCAGTACTTC.

This clonotype came up a few times. This rearrangement joins TRBV27 to TRBJ2-5, with D perhaps matching TRBD2 (5 bases). Germline V gives CDR1 MNHEY, CDR2 SMNVEV (reference sequence). Trimming stripped 2 bases from V and 4 bases from J, with 8 bases between. The CDR3 extends over 13 amino acids. CDR3 residues: CASSLQAGETQYF. The CDR3 DNA follows: TGTGCCAGCAGTTTACAGGCGGGAGAGACCCAGTACTTC.

This clonotype showed up many times. CDR3 nucleotides: TGTGCCAGCACGGAGGGAGTTTTTTCCGAGCAGTACTTC. This translates into CASTEGVFSEQYF. This chain joins TRBV2 and TRBJ2-7, with D possibly being TRBD2 (6 bases). Deletions cut 7 bases from V and 6 bases from J, with 16 bases between. Germline loops: CDR1 SNHLY, CDR2 FYNNEI. The CDR3 sequence is 13 residues long.

This clonotype was seen repeatedly, ten times or more. The chain links TRBV12-3 or TRBV12-4 to TRBJ2-5; no clear D gene. The CDR3 has 14 amino acids. Between the trimmed V and J ends, which lost 4 bases and 2 bases, there was a span of 11 bases. Here the CDR3 reads CASSSRSPQETQYF. CDR3 sequence (DNA): TGTGCCAGCAGTTCCCGTTCCCCACAAGAGACCCAGTACTTC.

This clonotype showed up just a few times. The chain links TRBV5-6 to TRBJ1-2; D remains ambiguous. The CDR3 loop spans 14 amino acids. V lost 4 bases and J lost 8, with 18 bases in between. The V gene's germline CDR1 is SGHDT and CDR2 YYEEEE. The CDR3 DNA sequence: TGTGCCAGCAGCCCGGCCACGCTTACGTTGGGCTACACCTTC. Translating it yields CASSPATLTLGYTF.

This clonotype showed up just a few times. The chain links TRBV27 to TRBJ2-1; TRBD2 agrees at 14 bases. This CDR3 is 19 amino acids long. CDR1 is MNHEY, CDR2 SMNVEV, per germline (reference sequence). Losses at the gene ends were 5 bases for V and 6 bases for J; bases not matched to a gene: 15. The CDR3 here is CASSTSGLAGVWSSNEQFF. DNA of the CDR3: TGTGCCAGCAGTACCTCGGGACTAGCGGGAGTATGGTCCAGCAATGAGCAGTTCTTC.

At least ten counts were recorded for this clonotype. The CDR3 protein is CASSQEGTSGSYEQYF. The DNA for the CDR3 is TGCGCCAGCAGCCAAGAAGGGACTAGCGGTTCCTACGAGCAGTACTTC. The chain joins TRBV4-1 to TRBJ2-7; TRBD2 agrees at 11 bases. The length of the CDR3 is 16 residues. CDR1 is MGHRA, CDR2 YSYEKL, per germline. Trimming took 0 bases from V and 1 from J; bases not matched to a gene: 2.

This clonotype occurred many times. J is TRBJ1-5 and V is TRBV6-1, with a possible D match to TRBD1 (5 bases). CDR1 and CDR2 (germline): MNHNS, SASEGT. This CDR3 contains 16 residues. V was pared by 7 bases and J by 3 bases, with 19 bases between. For the CDR3, the DNA is TGTGCCAGCAAGACTACAGGCAACCCCGACAATCAGCCCCAGCATTTT. This codes for CASKTTGNPDNQPQHF.